A selection of T cell receptor beta chains follows, all from one sample in a study of blood T cell repertoires in COVID-19. Clones were sequenced by immunoSEQ multiplex PCR, and TCRdb holds only the in-frame ones, with some missing. The table lists 90,000 or so clones, about 91% of them singletons. Sequencing input: peripheral blood. These receptors came from a human donor with active COVID-19. The donor label of this sample is uncertain. Both conserved end residues are part of each CDR3. Fields, in order: V gene, clone size, D gene, J gene, CDR3 DNA, CDR3 protein. D genes are given only for firm matches. Expanded clones get a size class; other rows say once, few or many, or leave the size out.

TRBV7-2,-,-,TRBJ2-3,TGTGCCAGCAGCTTAGTGTGGCAGGGCACAGATACGCAGTATTTT,CASSLVWQGTDTQYF
TRBV1,once,-,TRBJ2-7,TGCACCCCGGGGAGGAGGGGGGGCACCCGGCCCTACGAGCAGTACTTC,CTPGRRGGTRPYEQYF
TRBV7-8,-,TRBD2,TRBJ2-5,TGTGCCAGCACACTAGGCGGGGGGTTTGCAGAGACCCAGTACTTC,CASTLGGGFAETQYF
TRBV14,-,-,TRBJ2-3,TGTGCCAGCACGAAGGGGGTGGGCGATACGCAGTATTTT,CASTKGVGDTQYF
TRBV20-1,-,TRBD2,TRBJ2-1,TGCAGTGCTAGTCCCCCCCTAGCGGGGCCCTACAATGAGCAGTTCTTC,CSASPPLAGPYNEQFF
TRBV7-3,-,TRBD2,TRBJ2-2,TGTGCCAGCAGCTTAGGTACTAGCGCCGGGGAGCTGTTTTTT,CASSLGTSAGELFF
TRBV4-1,-,TRBD1,TRBJ2-1,TGCGCCAGCAGCCAAGATTCAATTACAGGGGGGTCCTACAATGAGCAGTTCTTC,CASSQDSITGGSYNEQFF
TRBV13,-,TRBD1,TRBJ2-7,TGTGCCAGCAGCTGGGGGGACAGGCGCTTCGGCTACGAGCAGTACTTC,CASSWGDRRFGYEQYF
TRBV11-1,-,TRBD1,TRBJ2-4,TGTGCCAGCAGCGCGACACCGGGACAGGGGGCCATTCAGTACTTC,CASSATPGQGAIQYF
TRBV5-8,-,-,TRBJ2-7,TGTGCCAGCAGCTCCTTTGATAACCTAAGAGTCCACGAGCAGTACTTC,CASSSFDNLRVHEQYF
TRBV19,once,-,TRBJ1-1,TGTGCCAGTATTCCGAGGGCAGAGAACACTGAAGCTTTCTTT,CASIPRAENTEAFF
TRBV19,-,-,TRBJ1-6,TGTGCCAGTAGTAGCCCCGTCCAGGGGTCACCCCTCCACTTT,CASSSPVQGSPLHF
TRBV29-1,-,TRBD1,TRBJ1-2,TGCAGCGTCTCCCCGGGCAGGGGGCATGGCTACACCTTC,CSVSPGRGHGYTF
TRBV27,-,TRBD1,TRBJ1-1,TGTGCCAGCGTGGGGGGGACAGGGATCATAAGCGACACTGAAGCTTTCTTT,CASVGGTGIISDTEAFF
TRBV19,-,-,TRBJ1-5,TGTGCCAGTACCTGGAGGGCCCAGGAGGGCAATCAGCCCCAGCATTTT,CASTWRAQEGNQPQHF
TRBV5-8,-,-,TRBJ1-5,TGTGCCAGCAGCTTGGAGCCGAATCAGCCCCAGCATTTT,CASSLEPNQPQHF
TRBV25-1,-,TRBD1,TRBJ2-7,TGTGCCAGCAGTGAGGGAAGTCACTGGACAGGCTACGAGCAGTACTTC,CASSEGSHWTGYEQYF
TRBV5-1,-,-,TRBJ2-5,TGCGCCAGCAGCCCGGACATCCAAGAGACCCAGTACTTC,CASSPDIQETQYF